Following are 10 T cell receptor beta chains from one sample sequenced in a study of blood T cells in healthy people across ages. PCR was performed a second time for about 7 to 11 cycles using a sample-barcoded 5' primer and a J-beta primer mix. TCRdb processed the 5' RACE reads anew with MiXCR; each CDR3 protein has one entry. The sample lists some 560,000 distinct CDR3 sequences, about 26% occurring once. The same data also went into a second study, on T cells of mothers and their children.

The material sequenced was blood. The source is a boy aged 2 to 10 in good health.

A remark on this clonotype: Sequence at one end of the junction differs from germline and may be a read error. The rearrangement joins TRBV12-3 or TRBV12-4 to TRBJ2-5; no firm D call. The J call may be mistaken, given a closer DNA end match to TRBJ2-1. The CDR3 is made up of 14 amino acids. CDR3 DNA: TGTGCCAGCAGCTCTCAGGTCTCCTACAATGGGCAGTTCTTC. It translates to CASSSQVSYNGQFF.

This clonotype showed up just a few times. J is TRBJ2-3 and V is TRBV5-1; 7 nucleotides agree with TRBD2. Germline V gene lookup returns CDR1 SGHRS and CDR2 YFSETQ. V was clipped by 2 bases and J by 0 bases; unmatched bases: 9. This CDR3 spans 17 amino acids. The CDR3 here is CASSFLSGGGSTDTQYF. The CDR3 coding sequence is TGCGCCAGCAGCTTTCTATCGGGCGGGGGAAGCACAGATACGCAGTATTTT.

This clonotype was counted between two and nine times. The gene calls are TRBV11-2 and TRBJ1-4; the match to TRBD1 covers 7 bases. The CDR3 totals 16 residues. In germline, CDR1 is SGHAT, CDR2 FQNNGV. V was clipped by 0 bases and J by 6 bases; unmatched bases: 7. DNA for the CDR3: TGTGCCAGCAGCTTAGACGCCGGGACAGTTCATGAAAAACTGTTTTTT. Protein sequence: CASSLDAGTVHEKLFF.

This clonotype turned up a few times. The rearrangement joins TRBV7-2 to TRBJ2-7; no clear D. This CDR3 is built from 14 residues. Germline V gene sequence: CDR1 SGHTA, CDR2 FQGNSA. The V and J ends lost 4 bases and 4 bases respectively, with 14 bases between them. In nucleotides, the CDR3 is TGTGCCAGCAGCTCATATGGACCGTCGTACGAGCAGTACTTC. It specifies CASSSYGPSYEQYF.

This clonotype was seen only a few times. The rearrangement uses TRBV4-2 and TRBJ2-7; 9 nucleotides align to TRBD2. The V and J ends lost 0 bases and 2 bases, in that order; junction bases with no gene match: 5. Germline lookup yields CDR1 LGHNA and CDR2 YNFKEQ. CDR3 length: 16 amino acids. This chain's CDR3 is CASSQDSRTSAYEQYF. CDR3 bases: TGTGCCAGCAGCCAAGATAGTAGGACTAGCGCCTACGAGCAGTACTTC.

Details on this clonotype: A much more abundant neighbour one base away suggests this may be a read error. V usage is TRBV15 and J usage is TRBJ2-5; D gene uncertain. Per the germline V gene, CDR1 is LNHNV and CDR2 is YYDKDF (reference sequence). CDR3 length equals 14 residues. Written as DNA, the CDR3 is TGTGCCACCAGCAGAGGGGCTCCTACTGAGACCCAGTGCTTC. This encodes CATSRGAPTETQCF.

This clonotype was seen a few times. CDR3 loop: CSVPGQGTYNEQFF. Written as DNA, the CDR3 is TGCAGCGTTCCGGGACAGGGGACGTACAATGAGCAGTTCTTC. The J gene is TRBJ2-1, the V gene TRBV29-1, with 10 bases fitting TRBD1. Per germline, CDR1 SQVTM and CDR2 ANQGSEA. V shed 5 bases and J 4 bases; nucleotides not matched to a gene: 5. CDR3 length equals 14 residues.

A remark on this clonotype: The final CDR3 position lacks the conserved phenylalanine or tryptophan, pointing to a likely read error. V gene TRBV5-5 combines with J gene TRBJ2-7; D remains ambiguous. Germline lookup yields CDR1 SGHKS and CDR2 YYEKEE (reference sequence). The V end lost 2 bases, the J end lost 3 bases, and 9 bases lay between the germline ends. The CDR3 contains 13 residues. Written as DNA, the CDR3 is TGTGCCAGCAGCTTAGGTCTAAACTACGAGCAGTACCTC. Translation: CASSLGLNYEQYL.

V usage is TRBV18 and J usage is TRBJ1-2, with 7 bases matching TRBD1. V gave up 3 bases and J gave up 5 bases; unmatched junction bases: 6. Per germline, CDR1 KGHSH and CDR2 LQKENI. CDR3 length equals 14 residues. The CDR3 bases are TGTGCCAGCTCACCTCCGGGACAGCCTTATGGCTACACCTTC. Its translation is CASSPPGQPYGYTF.

The sample holds a few counts of this clonotype. The V gene is TRBV4-3, the J gene TRBJ2-7; either TRBD1 or TRBD2 may supply D (5 bases each). CDR1 is LGHNA, CDR2 YSLEER, per germline. CDR3 size: 16 residues. V lost 0 bases and J lost 2, with 14 bases in between. The CDR3, as DNA: TGCGCCAGCAGCCAAGATAGGGGCGGACTCCCCTACGAGCAGTACTTC. It encodes CASSQDRGGLPYEQYF.